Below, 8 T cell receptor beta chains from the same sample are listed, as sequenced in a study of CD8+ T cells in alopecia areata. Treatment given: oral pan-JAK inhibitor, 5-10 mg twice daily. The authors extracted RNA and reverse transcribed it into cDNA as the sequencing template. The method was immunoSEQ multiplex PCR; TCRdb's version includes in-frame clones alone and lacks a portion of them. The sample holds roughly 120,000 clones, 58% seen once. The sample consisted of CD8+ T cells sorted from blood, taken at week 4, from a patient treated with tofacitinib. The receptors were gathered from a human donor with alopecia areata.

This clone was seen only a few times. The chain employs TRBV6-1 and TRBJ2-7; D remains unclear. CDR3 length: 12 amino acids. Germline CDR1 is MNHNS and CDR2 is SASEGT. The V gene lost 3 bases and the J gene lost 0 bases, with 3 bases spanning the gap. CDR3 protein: CASSDNSYEQYF. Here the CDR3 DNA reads TGTGCCAGCAGTGACAACTCCTACGAGCAGTACTTC.

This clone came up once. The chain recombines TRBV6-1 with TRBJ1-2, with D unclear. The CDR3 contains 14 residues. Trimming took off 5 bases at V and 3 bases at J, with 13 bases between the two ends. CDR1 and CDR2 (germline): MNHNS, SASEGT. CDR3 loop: CASSPQHLDYGYTF. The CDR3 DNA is TGTGCCAGCAGTCCCCAGCATCTCGACTATGGCTACACCTTC.

CDR3 sequence: CASSLALPAGGYNEQFF. In DNA form, the CDR3 reads TGTGCCAGCAGCTTAGCCCTACCAGCGGGGGGTTACAATGAGCAGTTCTTC. The V gene is TRBV7-6, the J gene TRBJ2-1; 9 bases are shared with TRBD2. Germline CDR1 reads SGHVS; CDR2 reads FNYEAQ. J gave up 4 bases and V 0 bases, and 7 bases lay outside the gene matches. This CDR3 has 17 amino acids.

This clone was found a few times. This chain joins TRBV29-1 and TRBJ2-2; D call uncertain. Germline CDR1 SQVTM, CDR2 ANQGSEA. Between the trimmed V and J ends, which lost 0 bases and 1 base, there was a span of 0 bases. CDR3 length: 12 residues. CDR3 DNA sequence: TGCAGCGTTGAAGAGAACACCGGGGAGCTGTTTTTT. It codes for CSVEENTGELFF.

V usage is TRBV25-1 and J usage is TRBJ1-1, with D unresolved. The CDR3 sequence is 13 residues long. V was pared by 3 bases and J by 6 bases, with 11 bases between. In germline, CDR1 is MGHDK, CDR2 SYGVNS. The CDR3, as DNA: TGTGCCAGCAGTGATCCCAATAGCGCTGAAGCTTTCTTT. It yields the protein CASSDPNSAEAFF.

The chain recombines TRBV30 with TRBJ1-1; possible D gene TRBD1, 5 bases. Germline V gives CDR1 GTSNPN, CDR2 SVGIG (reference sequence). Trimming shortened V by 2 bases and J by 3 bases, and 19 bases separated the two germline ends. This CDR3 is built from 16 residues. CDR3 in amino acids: CAWSTDWGIVDTEAFF. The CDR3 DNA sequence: TGTGCCTGGAGTACCGATTGGGGGATCGTGGACACTGAAGCTTTCTTT.

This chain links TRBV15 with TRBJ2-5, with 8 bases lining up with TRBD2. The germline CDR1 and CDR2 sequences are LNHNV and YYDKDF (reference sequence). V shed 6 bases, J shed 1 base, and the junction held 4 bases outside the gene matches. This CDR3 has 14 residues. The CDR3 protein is CATSPGGVQETQYF. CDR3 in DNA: TGTGCCACCAGTCCGGGAGGGGTCCAAGAGACCCAGTACTTC.

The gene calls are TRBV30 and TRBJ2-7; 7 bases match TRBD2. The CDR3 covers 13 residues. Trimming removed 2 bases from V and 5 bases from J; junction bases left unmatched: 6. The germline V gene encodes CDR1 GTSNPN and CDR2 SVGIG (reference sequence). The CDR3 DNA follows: TGTGCCTGGAGTCTCCGTGCGGGGGACGAGCAGTACTTC. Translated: CAWSLRAGDEQYF.